This TCR beta chain was found in a study of Ad26.COV2.S vaccination and SARS-CoV-2 variants. Study-level findings and limits: Vaccine recipients posted higher spike-specific TCR breadth than their placebo counterparts. Analyses that measured TCR breadth and depth may have underestimated total T cell responses. Substantial breadth in spike-specific CD8+ and CD4+ T cell responses was reportedly seen after vaccination.

With regard to this clone: The antigen is undetermined.

Measured with immunoSEQ multiplex PCR; TCRdb has only the in-frame clones, and not every one. The sample carries approximately 340,000 clones, under 95% recorded once. This receptor was identified in a human donor who had recovered from COVID-19. The sequences come from peripheral blood, collected after recovery from COVID-19.

Written as DNA, the CDR3 is TGTGCCACCAGATCAAGGGGATTCTCTAGGAACACCATATATTTT. This translates into CATRSRGFSRNTIYF. The chain couples TRBV24-1 to TRBJ1-3; a possible D gene is TRBD1 (5 bases). Germline CDR1 KGHDR, CDR2 SFDVKD. This CDR3 is built from 15 residues. V dropped 7 bases and J dropped 7 bases, with 19 bases sitting between them.